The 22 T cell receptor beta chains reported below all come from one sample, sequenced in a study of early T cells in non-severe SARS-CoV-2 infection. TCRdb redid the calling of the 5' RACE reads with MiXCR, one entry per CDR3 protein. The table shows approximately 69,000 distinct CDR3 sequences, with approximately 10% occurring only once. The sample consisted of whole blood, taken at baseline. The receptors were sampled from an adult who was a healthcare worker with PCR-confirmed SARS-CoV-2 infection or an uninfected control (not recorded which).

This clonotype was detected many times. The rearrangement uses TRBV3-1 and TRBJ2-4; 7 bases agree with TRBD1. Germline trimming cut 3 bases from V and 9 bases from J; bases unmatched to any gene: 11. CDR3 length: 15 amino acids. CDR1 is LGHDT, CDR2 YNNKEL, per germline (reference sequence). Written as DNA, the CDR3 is TGTGCCAGCAGCCATACATCGGGGACAGTGCCCATTCAGTACTTC. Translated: CASSHTSGTVPIQYF.

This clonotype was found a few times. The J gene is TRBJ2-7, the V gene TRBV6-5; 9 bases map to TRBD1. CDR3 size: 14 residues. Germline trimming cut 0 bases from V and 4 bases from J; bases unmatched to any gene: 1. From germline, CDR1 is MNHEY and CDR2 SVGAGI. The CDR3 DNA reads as TGTGCCAGCAGTTACTCCGACAGGGGGTACGAGCAGTACTTC. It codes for CASSYSDRGYEQYF.

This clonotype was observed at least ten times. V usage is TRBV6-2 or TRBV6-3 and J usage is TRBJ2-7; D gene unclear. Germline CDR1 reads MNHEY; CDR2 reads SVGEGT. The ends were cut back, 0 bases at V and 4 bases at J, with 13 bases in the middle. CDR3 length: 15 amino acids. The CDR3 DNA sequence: TGTGCCAGCAGTTACTCGCCTAGGGATGCATACGAGCAGTACTTC. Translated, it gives CASSYSPRDAYEQYF.

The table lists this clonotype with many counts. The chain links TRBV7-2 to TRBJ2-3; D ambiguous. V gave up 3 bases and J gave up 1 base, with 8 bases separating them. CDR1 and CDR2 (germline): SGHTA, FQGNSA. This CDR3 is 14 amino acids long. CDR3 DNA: TGTGCCAGCAGCTTGAGACGGGGCACAGATACGCAGTATTTT. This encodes CASSLRRGTDTQYF. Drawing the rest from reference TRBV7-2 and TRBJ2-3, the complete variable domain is GAGVSQSPSNKVTEKGKDVELRCDPISGHTALYWYRQSLGQGLEFLIYFQGNSAPDKSGLPSDRFSAERTGGSVSTLTIQRTQQEDSAVYLCASSLRRGTDTQYFGPGTRLTVL.

The CDR3 sequence: CASSFLGTSYEQYF. The CDR3 DNA reads as TGTGCCAGCAGTTTCCTCGGGACTTCCTACGAGCAGTACTTC. This chain joins TRBV27 and TRBJ2-7; tentatively, D is TRBD2 (6 bases). Germline assignment: CDR1 MNHEY and CDR2 SMNVEV (reference sequence). The CDR3 extends over 14 amino acids. V shed 3 bases and J shed 1 base, with 10 bases lying between them.

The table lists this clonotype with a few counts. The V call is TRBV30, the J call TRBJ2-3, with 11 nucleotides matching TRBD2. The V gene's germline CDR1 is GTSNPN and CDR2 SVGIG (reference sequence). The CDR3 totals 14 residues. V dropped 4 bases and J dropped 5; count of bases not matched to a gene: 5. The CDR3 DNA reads TGTGCCTGGACTAGACTAGCGGGGATAGATACGCAGTATTTT. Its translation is CAWTRLAGIDTQYF.

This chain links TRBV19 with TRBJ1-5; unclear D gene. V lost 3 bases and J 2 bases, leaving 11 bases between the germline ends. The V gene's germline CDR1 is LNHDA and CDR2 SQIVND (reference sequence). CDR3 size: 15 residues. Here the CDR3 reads CASSILGVGNQPQHF. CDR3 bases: TGTGCCAGTAGTATTCTTGGGGTGGGCAATCAGCCCCAGCATTTT.

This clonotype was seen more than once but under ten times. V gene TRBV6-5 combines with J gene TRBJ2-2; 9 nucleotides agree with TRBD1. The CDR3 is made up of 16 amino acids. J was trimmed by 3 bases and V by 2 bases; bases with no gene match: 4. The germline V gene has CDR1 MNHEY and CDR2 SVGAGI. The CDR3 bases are TGTGCCAGCAGTTACACAGGGGGCGGGCACACCGGGGAGCTGTTTTTT. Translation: CASSYTGGGHTGELFF.

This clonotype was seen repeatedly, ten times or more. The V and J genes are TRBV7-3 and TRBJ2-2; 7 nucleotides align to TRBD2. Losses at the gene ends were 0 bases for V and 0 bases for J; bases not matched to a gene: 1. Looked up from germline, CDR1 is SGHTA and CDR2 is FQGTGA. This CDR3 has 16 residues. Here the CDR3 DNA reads TGTGCCAGCAGCTTAACGGCGGGAGCGAACACCGGGGAGCTGTTTTTT. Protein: CASSLTAGANTGELFF.

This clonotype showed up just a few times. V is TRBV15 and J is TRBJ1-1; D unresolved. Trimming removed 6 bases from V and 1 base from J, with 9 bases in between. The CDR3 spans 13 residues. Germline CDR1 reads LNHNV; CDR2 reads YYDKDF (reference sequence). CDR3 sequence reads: CATSERPNTEAFF. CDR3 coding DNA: TGTGCCACCAGTGAGCGGCCGAACACTGAAGCTTTCTTT.

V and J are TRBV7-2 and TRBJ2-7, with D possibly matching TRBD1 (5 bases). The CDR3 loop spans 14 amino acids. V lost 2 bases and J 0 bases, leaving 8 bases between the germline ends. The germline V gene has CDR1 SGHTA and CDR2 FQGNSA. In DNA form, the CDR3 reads TGTGCCAGCAGCTTAAGGACACGCTCCTACGAGCAGTACTTC. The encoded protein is CASSLRTRSYEQYF. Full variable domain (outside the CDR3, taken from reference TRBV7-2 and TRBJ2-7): GAGVSQSPSNKVTEKGKDVELRCDPISGHTALYWYRQSLGQGLEFLIYFQGNSAPDKSGLPSDRFSAERTGGSVSTLTIQRTQQEDSAVYLCASSLRTRSYEQYFGPGTRLTVT.

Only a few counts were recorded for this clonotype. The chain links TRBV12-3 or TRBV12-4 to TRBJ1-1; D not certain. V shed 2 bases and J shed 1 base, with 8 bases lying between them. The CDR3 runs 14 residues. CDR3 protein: CASSLHVKNTEAFF. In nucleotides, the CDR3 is TGTGCCAGCAGTTTACACGTAAAGAACACTGAAGCTTTCTTT.

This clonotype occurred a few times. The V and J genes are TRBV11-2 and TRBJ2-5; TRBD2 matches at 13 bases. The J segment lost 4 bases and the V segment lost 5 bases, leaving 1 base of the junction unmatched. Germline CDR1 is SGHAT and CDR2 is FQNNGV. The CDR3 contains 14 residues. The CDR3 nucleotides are TGTGCCAGCAGCCGACTAGCGGGAGGAGAGACCCAGTACTTC. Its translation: CASSRLAGGETQYF.

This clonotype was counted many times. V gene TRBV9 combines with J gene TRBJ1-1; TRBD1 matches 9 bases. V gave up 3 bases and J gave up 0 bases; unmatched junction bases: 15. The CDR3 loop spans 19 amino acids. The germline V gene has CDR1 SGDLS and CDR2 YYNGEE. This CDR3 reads CASSAIPGAHRGLNTEAFF. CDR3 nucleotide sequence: TGTGCCAGCAGCGCCATCCCCGGCGCTCACAGGGGGCTGAACACTGAAGCTTTCTTT.

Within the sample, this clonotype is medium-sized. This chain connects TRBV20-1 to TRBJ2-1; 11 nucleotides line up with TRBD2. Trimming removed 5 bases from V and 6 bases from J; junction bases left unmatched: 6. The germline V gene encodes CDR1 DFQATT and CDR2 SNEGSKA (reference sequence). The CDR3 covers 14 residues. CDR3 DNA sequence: TGCAGTGCTTATAGCGGGGGGGGCCCCAATGAGCAGTTCTTC. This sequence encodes CSAYSGGGPNEQFF.

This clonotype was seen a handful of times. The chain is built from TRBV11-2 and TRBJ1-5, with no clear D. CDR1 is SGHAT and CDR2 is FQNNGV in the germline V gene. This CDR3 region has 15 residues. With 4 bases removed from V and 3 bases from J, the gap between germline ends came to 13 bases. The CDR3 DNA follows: TGTGCCAGCAGCTCCCCGGGCACAACCAATCAGCCCCAGCATTTT. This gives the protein CASSSPGTTNQPQHF.

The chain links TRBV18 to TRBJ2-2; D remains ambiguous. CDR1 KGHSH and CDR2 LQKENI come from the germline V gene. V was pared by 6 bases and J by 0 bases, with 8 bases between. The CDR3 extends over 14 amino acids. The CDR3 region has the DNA TGTGCCAGCTCTCAAATCGCGAACACCGGGGAGCTGTTTTTT. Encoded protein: CASSQIANTGELFF.

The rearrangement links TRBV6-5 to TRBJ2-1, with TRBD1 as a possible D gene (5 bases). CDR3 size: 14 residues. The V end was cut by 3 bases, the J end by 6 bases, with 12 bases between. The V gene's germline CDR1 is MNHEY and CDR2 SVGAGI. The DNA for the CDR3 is TGTGCCAGCAGTTATTCAGGGCAGGGCAATGAGCAGTTCTTC. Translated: CASSYSGQGNEQFF.

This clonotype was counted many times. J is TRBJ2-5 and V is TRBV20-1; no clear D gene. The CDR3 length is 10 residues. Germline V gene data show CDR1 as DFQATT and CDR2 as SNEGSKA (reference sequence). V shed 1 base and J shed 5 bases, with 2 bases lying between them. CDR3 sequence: CSARVETQYF. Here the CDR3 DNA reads TGCAGTGCTAGAGTGGAGACCCAGTACTTC.

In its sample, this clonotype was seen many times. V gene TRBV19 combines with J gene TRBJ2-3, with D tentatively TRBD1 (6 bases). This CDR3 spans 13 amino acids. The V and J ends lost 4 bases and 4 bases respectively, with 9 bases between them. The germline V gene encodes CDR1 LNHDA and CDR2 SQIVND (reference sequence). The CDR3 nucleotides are TGTGCCAGTAGTACACAGGGCTCAGATACGCAGTATTTT. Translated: CASSTQGSDTQYF.

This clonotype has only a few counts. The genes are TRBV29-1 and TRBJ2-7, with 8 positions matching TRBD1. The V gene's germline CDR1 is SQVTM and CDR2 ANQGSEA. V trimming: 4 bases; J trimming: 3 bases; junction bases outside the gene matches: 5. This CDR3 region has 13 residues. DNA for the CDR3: TGCAGCGTTGTGGGGGACAGGTTCTACGAGCAGTACTTC. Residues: CSVVGDRFYEQYF.

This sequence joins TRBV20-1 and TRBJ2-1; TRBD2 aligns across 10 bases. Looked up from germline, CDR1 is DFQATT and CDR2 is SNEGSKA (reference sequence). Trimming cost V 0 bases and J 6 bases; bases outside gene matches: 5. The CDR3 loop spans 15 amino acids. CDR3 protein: CSARDPSSGGNEQFF. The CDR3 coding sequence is TGCAGTGCTAGAGATCCTTCTAGCGGGGGCAATGAGCAGTTCTTC.